The rows below give T cell receptor beta chains drawn from one sample of a study of blood T cell repertoires in COVID-19. TCRdb's table, derived via immunoSEQ multiplex PCR, lists solely in-frame clones and lacks some. Seen here are approximately 300,000 clones, 80% to 95% observed once, and the top ten hold about 7%. Source material: peripheral blood. The receptors stem from a young woman with COVID-19, enrolled during active disease. The CDR3 runs from the conserved cysteine through the conserved F or W. The D gene is left open where the match is weak. Size is stated for part of the rows, as once, few or many counts, or as a class when the clone is expanded.

NA,TRBJ1-5,NA,TRBV7-2,CASSLGYSRNQPQHF,TGTGCCAGCAGCTTAGGGTACAGCCGTAATCAGCCCCAGCATTTT
NA,TRBJ1-5,TRBD1,TRBV18,CASSPQGASNQPQHF,TGTGCCAGCTCACCACAGGGGGCAAGCAATCAGCCCCAGCATTTT
NA,TRBJ2-5,NA,TRBV13,CASSPRGAGYQETQYF,TGTGCCAGCAGCCCCCGGGGGGCGGGGTACCAAGAGACCCAGTACTTC
few,TRBJ1-1,TRBD1,TRBV10-3,CAISEEGATTEAFF,TGTGCCATCAGTGAGGAGGGGGCAACGACTGAAGCTTTCTTT
NA,TRBJ2-5,TRBD2,TRBV5-6,CASSALGLAVQETQYF,TGTGCCAGCAGCGCATTGGGACTAGCGGTTCAAGAGACCCAGTACTTC
NA,TRBJ2-5,TRBD2,TRBV4-2,CASSQDRGLAGRAQETQYF,TGTGCCAGCAGCCAAGATAGGGGACTAGCGGGACGCGCCCAAGAGACCCAGTACTTC
NA,TRBJ1-1,NA,TRBV7-9,CASSPRIARDTEAFF,TGTGCCAGCAGTCCTCGTATCGCGCGTGACACTGAAGCTTTCTTT
NA,TRBJ1-2,NA,TRBV3-1/TRBV3-2,CASSQGGYGYTF,TGTGCCAGCAGCCAAGGCGGCTATGGCTACACCTTC
NA,TRBJ1-5,NA,TRBV4-1,CASSQVEGNQPQHF,TGCGCCAGCAGCCAAGTGGAGGGTAATCAGCCCCAGCATTTT
NA,TRBJ1-1,NA,TRBV28,CASSLTGVEAFF,TGTGCCAGCAGTTTAACGGGGGTTGAAGCTTTCTTT
few,TRBJ1-5,TRBD1,TRBV19,CASSSLDRGHKGNQPQHF,TGTGCCAGTAGTAGCCTGGACAGGGGGCATAAGGGCAATCAGCCCCAGCATTTT
NA,TRBJ2-2,NA,TRBV7-3,CASSLRPPSEVGELFF,TGTGCCAGCAGCTTAAGGCCACCTTCGGAGGTCGGGGAGCTGTTTTTT